A selection of T cell receptor beta chains follows, all from one sample in a study of blood T cell repertoires in COVID-19. TCRdb's table, derived via immunoSEQ multiplex PCR, lists solely in-frame clones and lacks some. Of approximately 230,000 clones in the sample, roughly 79% are singletons; the top ten hold roughly 15%. The specimen sequenced was PBMCs or T cells enriched from blood (not recorded which). Receptors originate from a man between 35 and 55 years old who had recovered from COVID-19. CDR3s include the opening cysteine and the closing phenylalanine or tryptophan. A D gene is named only where the DNA matches it firmly. Expanded clones are given a class, and other clones once, few, many or no size at all.

.	TRBJ1-2	TRBV5-1	.	CASSLDPGQAHGGYTF	TGCGCCAGCAGCTTGGATCCAGGCCAGGCCCATGGGGGCTACACCTTC
.	TRBJ2-3	TRBV28	.	CASKGGGGASDTQYF	TGTGCCAGCAAAGGCGGTGGCGGGGCTTCAGATACGCAGTATTTT
.	TRBJ1-2	TRBV28	.	CASSVKLYGYTF	TGTGCCAGCAGCGTAAAGCTCTATGGCTACACCTTC
TRBD1	TRBJ2-4	TRBV2	.	CASSDNTGTVLAKNIQYF	TGTGCCAGCAGTGACAATACGGGGACAGTCCTAGCCAAAAACATTCAGTACTTC
TRBD1	TRBJ1-2	TRBV4-3	.	CASSLRDRDYGYTF	TGCGCCAGCAGCCTCCGGGACAGAGACTATGGCTACACCTTC
.	TRBJ2-1	TRBV5-4	once	CASSLSGSSYNEQFF	TGTGCCAGCAGCCTCTCGGGGAGCTCCTACAATGAGCAGTTCTTC
.	TRBJ2-3	TRBV19	.	CASSPRRGLTDTQYF	TGTGCCAGTAGCCCAAGGAGGGGGCTCACAGATACGCAGTATTTT
.	TRBJ1-4	TRBV5-4	few	CASSFGAGEEKLFF	TGTGCCAGCAGCTTCGGGGCGGGAGAGGAAAAACTGTTTTTT
.	TRBJ1-2	TRBV7-9	once	CASSLGGGRFDGYTF	TGTGCCAGCAGCTTAGGCGGGGGGCGCTTCGATGGCTACACCTTC
.	TRBJ1-5	TRBV7-2	.	CASSLVRDQPQHF	TGTGCCAGCAGCTTAGTCAGGGATCAGCCCCAGCATTTT
.	TRBJ1-1	TRBV28	.	CASSYKVNTEAFF	TGTGCCAGCAGTTACAAAGTGAACACTGAAGCTTTCTTT
.	TRBJ2-5	TRBV7-2	.	CASSRRGTQYF	TGTGCCAGCAGCCGGAGGGGGACCCAGTACTTC
.	TRBJ2-7	TRBV27	.	CASSLFELHYGQYF	TGTGCCAGCAGTTTATTCGAGCTTCACTACGGGCAGTACTTC
TRBD2	TRBJ2-5	TRBV10-3	.	CAISDHLAGVVETQYF	TGTGCCATCAGTGATCACTTAGCGGGAGTGGTGGAGACCCAGTACTTC
.	TRBJ1-5	TRBV7-9	.	CASSLPNQPQHF	TGTGCCAGCAGCCTCCCCAATCAGCCCCAGCATTTT
.	TRBJ1-6	TRBV25-1	.	CASSDGDSPLHF	TGTGCCAGCAGTGACGGAGATTCACCCCTCCACTTT
.	TRBJ1-2	TRBV2	.	CASSEAAGTTGYTF	TGTGCCAGCAGTGAAGCAGCTGGGACAACGGGCTACACCTTC
TRBD1	TRBJ2-2	TRBV7-9	.	CASSDPGTGGSGELFF	TGTGCCAGCAGCGATCCTGGGACAGGGGGCTCCGGGGAGCTGTTTTTT
.	TRBJ1-4	TRBV28	.	CATPGLRGLTNEKLFF	TGTGCCACCCCGGGACTCCGGGGGTTAACTAATGAAAAACTGTTTTTT
TRBD2	TRBJ2-2	TRBV5-4	.	CASSAGGKIGELFF	TGTGCCAGCAGCGCGGGGGGGAAAATCGGGGAGCTGTTTTTT
.	TRBJ2-5	TRBV27	.	CASSPNPWGAKETQYF	TGTGCCAGCAGTCCCAACCCCTGGGGCGCCAAAGAGACCCAGTACTTC
TRBD1	TRBJ2-7	TRBV19	.	CASKSYRGDYEQYF	TGTGCCAGTAAGTCGTACAGGGGAGACTACGAGCAGTACTTC
.	TRBJ1-2	TRBV19	.	CASSAPQGRVNYGYTF	TGTGCCAGTAGTGCTCCACAGGGTCGGGTGAACTATGGCTACACCTTC
TRBD1	TRBJ1-3	TRBV10-1	.	CASSHRGHGYTIYF	TGCGCCAGCAGTCACAGGGGGCATGGGTACACCATATATTTT
TRBD2	TRBJ2-3	TRBV11-2	many	CASSSGGLAGVPQYF	TGTGCCAGCAGCTCAGGGGGGCTAGCGGGAGTACCGCAGTATTTT
.	TRBJ1-1	TRBV3-1/TRBV3-2	.	CASSREGVTEAFF	TGTGCCAGCAGCAGGGAGGGGGTGACTGAAGCTTTCTTT
.	TRBJ2-1	TRBV7-2	.	CASSLTRDLYNEQFF	TGTGCCAGCAGCTTGACCCGGGATCTATACAATGAGCAGTTCTTC
TRBD1	TRBJ1-5	TRBV28	once	CASSLNRGHQPQHF	TGTGCCAGCAGTTTGAACAGGGGACATCAGCCCCAGCATTTT